A single T cell receptor beta chain is shown here with its context. The data derive from a study of technical replicates of blood from a handful of donors. TCRdb's copy holds only in-frame clones and misses some; the assay was immunoSEQ multiplex PCR. The sample contains under 85,000 clones, about 92% of which appear only once. The TCR sequence derives from a human donor in good health. The sequenced material came from T cells isolated from PBMCs.

CDR3 DNA sequence: TGCGCCAGCAGCTTTGAATGGACAGGGGACACTGAAGCTTTCTTT. Its translation is CASSFEWTGDTEAFF. The rearrangement links TRBV5-1 to TRBJ1-1, with 9 nucleotides matching TRBD1. Germline CDR1 and CDR2: SGHRS and YFSETQ. The V and J ends lost 2 bases and 3 bases, in that order; junction bases with no gene match: 5. The CDR3 contains 15 residues.